This is a list of T cell receptor beta chains from one sample in a study of T-cell memory formation after mild COVID-19. TCRdb processed the 5' RACE reads anew with MiXCR; each CDR3 protein has one entry. The data show 150,000 or so distinct CDR3 sequences, 13% to 15% seen once. Sequencing input: PBMCs or a T cell subset sorted from them (not recorded which). These receptors came from an adult woman who had mild COVID-19 (a few samples of this study predate the infection). Cell type and time point are not known. Both conserved end residues are trimmed from each CDR3. Fields, in order: V gene, CDR3 length, D gene, J gene, CDR3 protein. A D gene is named only where the DNA matches it firmly.

TRBV5-4	13	.	TRBJ2-2	ASRPGPRNTGELF
TRBV7-2	11	.	TRBJ2-7	ASSLDNGYEQY
TRBV18	15	TRBD1	TRBJ2-1	ASSPSTGGLTYNEQF
TRBV10-3	11	.	TRBJ1-5	AISGSEGQPQH
TRBV7-9	13	TRBD1	TRBJ2-5	ASSPRDSAQETQY
TRBV5-1	14	TRBD1	TRBJ2-4	ASSLRTGEAKNIQY
TRBV18	12	.	TRBJ1-2	ASSPLDSSHGYT
TRBV5-1	11	.	TRBJ2-7	ASSLAPGDEQY
TRBV27	15	TRBD1	TRBJ2-2	ASSFRTGDPFTGELF
TRBV24-1	14	TRBD2	TRBJ2-3	ATSDSSGRASDTQY
TRBV20-1	13	.	TRBJ2-3	SAPLPGHGTDTQY
TRBV7-2	13	.	TRBJ2-2	ASSLVGVDTGELF
TRBV6-6	11	.	TRBJ2-1	ASTKRGRGEQF
TRBV12-3/TRBV12-4	10	.	TRBJ2-7	ASSFGFYEQY
TRBV7-9	11	.	TRBJ1-3	ASSLSGGNTIY
TRBV9	12	.	TRBJ2-7	ASSVVASTYEQY
TRBV12-3/TRBV12-4	14	TRBD1	TRBJ2-3	ASSPGDRGITDTQY
TRBV5-5	12	TRBD1	TRBJ2-7	ASAGTGTSYEQY
TRBV11-2	12	TRBD1	TRBJ1-1	ASSLDRVYTEAF
TRBV18	13	TRBD1	TRBJ1-2	ASSPASGTDYGYT
TRBV7-8	13	.	TRBJ2-1	ASSSERYYYNEQF
TRBV5-5	13	.	TRBJ1-4	ASSMVETLPEKLF
TRBV27	13	TRBD1	TRBJ1-2	ASSLSGDSNCGYT
TRBV7-9	12	.	TRBJ2-7	ASSPSTDYYEQY
TRBV12-3/TRBV12-4	13	.	TRBJ1-3	ASSLEDYSGNTIY
TRBV4-2	12	.	TRBJ2-5	ASSQEVREETQY
TRBV7-6	9	.	TRBJ2-3	ASSLRGTQY
TRBV9	14	TRBD1	TRBJ2-7	ASSVGGTAGIYEQY
TRBV12-3/TRBV12-4	13	TRBD2	TRBJ2-1	ASSRGTSGNNEQF
TRBV18	12	TRBD2	TRBJ2-3	ASSNQAGADTQY
TRBV9	12	.	TRBJ1-2	ASKKTPDNYGYT
TRBV19	13	TRBD1	TRBJ2-2	ASSIGDRTTGELF
TRBV7-9	11	.	TRBJ1-1	ASSLATGSEAF
TRBV12-3/TRBV12-4	13	TRBD1	TRBJ1-2	ASSVQRQGLGGYT
TRBV10-3	16	TRBD2	TRBJ2-2	AISESEGGLADTGELF
TRBV9	13	.	TRBJ2-2	ASSLVSGSPGELF
TRBV19	10	.	TRBJ2-3	ATGQNTDTQY
TRBV2	15	TRBD2	TRBJ2-3	ASSDRRSGIDTDTQY
TRBV5-1	12	TRBD1	TRBJ2-7	ASSPGQGNYEQY
TRBV2	10	TRBD2	TRBJ2-3	ASRASGDTQY
TRBV29-1	11	.	TRBJ1-2	SVEEWTSGGYT
TRBV5-5	13	.	TRBJ2-7	ASSPRDSPLSEQY